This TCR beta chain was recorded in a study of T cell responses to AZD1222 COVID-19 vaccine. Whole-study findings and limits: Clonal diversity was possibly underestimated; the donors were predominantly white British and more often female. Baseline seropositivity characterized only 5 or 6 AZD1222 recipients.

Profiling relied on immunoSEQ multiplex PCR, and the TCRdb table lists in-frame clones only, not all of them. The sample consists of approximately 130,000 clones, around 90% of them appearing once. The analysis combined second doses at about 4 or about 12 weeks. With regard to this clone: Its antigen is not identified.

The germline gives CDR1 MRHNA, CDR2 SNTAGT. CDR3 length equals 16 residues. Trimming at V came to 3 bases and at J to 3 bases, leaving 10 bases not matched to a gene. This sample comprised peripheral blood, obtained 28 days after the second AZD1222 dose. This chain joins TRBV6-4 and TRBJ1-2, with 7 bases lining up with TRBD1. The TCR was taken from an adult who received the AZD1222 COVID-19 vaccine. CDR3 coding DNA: TGTGCCAGCAGTGAATCGACAGGGCGCATGTACTATGGCTACACCTTC. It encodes CASSESTGRMYYGYTF.